A selection of T cell receptor beta chains follows, all from one sample in a study of CD8+ T cells in alopecia areata. TCRdb's copy holds only in-frame clones and misses some; the assay was immunoSEQ multiplex PCR. Of some 120,000 clones in the sample, around three fifths were seen once. Sequences were derived from CD4+ T cells sorted from blood, sampled at week 0. The receptors were sampled from a human donor with alopecia areata. The CDR3 runs from the conserved cysteine through the conserved F or W. A D gene is named only where the DNA matches it firmly. Expanded clones get a size class; other rows say once, few or many, or leave the size out.

>-|TRBD2|TRBV2|16|TRBJ2-1
TGTGCCAGCAGTGAGGGACTAGCGGGGTACTACAATGAGCAGTTCTTC
CASSEGLAGYYNEQFF
>once|TRBD1|TRBV18|13|TRBJ1-6
TGTGCCAGCTCAAGGACAGGGGATTCACCCCTCCACTTT
CASSRTGDSPLHF
>-|-|TRBV7-9|18|TRBJ2-6
TGTGCCAGCAGCTTACTGGGCATGGGGAGCTCTGGGGCCAACGTCCTGACTTTC
CASSLLGMGSSGANVLTF
>-|-|TRBV2|10|TRBJ1-5
TGTGCCAGCGGTATTAAGGCCCAGCATTTT
CASGIKAQHF
>-|-|TRBV2|14|TRBJ1-1
TGTGCCCTGGTGGAGGACAGCGTGAACACTGAAGCTTTCTTT
CALVEDSVNTEAFF
>-|-|TRBV5-4|13|TRBJ2-3
TGTGCCAGCAGCACCCCCAGCACAGATACGCAGTATTTT
CASSTPSTDTQYF
>-|-|TRBV5-4|13|TRBJ1-4
TGTGCCAGCAGTTCAGCAACTAATGAAAAACTGTTTTTT
CASSSATNEKLFF
>few|TRBD1|TRBV6-5|14|TRBJ2-7
TGTGCCAGCAGTTGGGACAGCCTCTCCTACGAGCAGTACTTC
CASSWDSLSYEQYF
>-|-|TRBV18|12|TRBJ2-7
TGTGCCAGCTCACCAGTATCCTACGAGCAGTACTTC
CASSPVSYEQYF
>-|-|TRBV7-2|12|TRBJ2-3
TGTGCCAGCAGCTTGTACACAGATACGCAGTATTTT
CASSLYTDTQYF
>few|-|TRBV7-9|15|TRBJ1-1
TGTGCCAGCAGCCGAGTTCCCTCGTGGAACACTGAAGCTTTCTTT
CASSRVPSWNTEAFF
>-|-|TRBV14|13|TRBJ1-5
TGTGCCAGCAGCCAAGATCTCTATCAGCCCCAGCATTTT
CASSQDLYQPQHF
>few|-|TRBV29-1|14|TRBJ2-3
TGCAGCGCCAAGGACTGGACAGGCACAGATACGCAGTATTTT
CSAKDWTGTDTQYF